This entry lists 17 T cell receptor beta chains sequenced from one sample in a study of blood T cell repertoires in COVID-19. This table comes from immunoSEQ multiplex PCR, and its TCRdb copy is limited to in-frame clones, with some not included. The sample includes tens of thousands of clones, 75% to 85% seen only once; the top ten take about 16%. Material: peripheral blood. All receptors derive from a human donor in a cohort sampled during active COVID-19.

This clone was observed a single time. In DNA form, the CDR3 reads TGTGCCAGCAGCCGGGACGGGGGAACTGAAGCTTTCTTT. Encoded protein: CASSRDGGTEAFF. The rearrangement uses TRBV6-4 and TRBJ1-1; D perhaps matches TRBD1 (5 bases). CDR3 length equals 13 residues. CDR1 and CDR2 from the germline V gene are MRHNA and SNTAGT. V shed 6 bases and J shed 5 bases, with 13 bases lying between them.

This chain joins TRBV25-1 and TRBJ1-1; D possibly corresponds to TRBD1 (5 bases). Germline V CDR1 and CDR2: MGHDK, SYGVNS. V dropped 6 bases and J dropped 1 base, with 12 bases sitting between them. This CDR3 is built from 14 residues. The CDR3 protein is CASRPVGGNTEAFF. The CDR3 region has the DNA TGTGCCAGCAGACCGGTCGGGGGGAACACTGAAGCTTTCTTT.

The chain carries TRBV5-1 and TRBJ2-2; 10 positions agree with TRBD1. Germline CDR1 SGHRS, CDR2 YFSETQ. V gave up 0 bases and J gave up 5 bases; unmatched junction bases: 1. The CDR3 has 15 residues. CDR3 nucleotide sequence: TGCGCCAGCAGCTTGGGACAGGGGGCGACCGGGGAGCTGTTTTTT. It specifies CASSLGQGATGELFF.

CDR3 amino acids: CASSSALGQGFLETQYF. The CDR3 nucleotides are TGTGCCAGCAGCTCCGCCCTCGGACAGGGGTTTCTGGAGACCCAGTACTTC. The chain recombines TRBV7-9 with TRBJ2-5; 9 bases agree with TRBD1. V dropped 4 bases and J dropped 5; count of bases not matched to a gene: 14. CDR1 SEHNR and CDR2 FQNEAQ come from the germline V gene (reference sequence). CDR3 length: 17 amino acids.

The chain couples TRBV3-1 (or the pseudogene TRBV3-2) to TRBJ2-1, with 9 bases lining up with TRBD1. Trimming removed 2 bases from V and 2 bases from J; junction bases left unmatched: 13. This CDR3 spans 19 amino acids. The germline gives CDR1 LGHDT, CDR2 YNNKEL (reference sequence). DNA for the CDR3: TGTGCCAGCAGCCAAATCAGGCTGGAAACAGGGGGCCCCTACAATGAGCAGTTCTTC. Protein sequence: CASSQIRLETGGPYNEQFF.

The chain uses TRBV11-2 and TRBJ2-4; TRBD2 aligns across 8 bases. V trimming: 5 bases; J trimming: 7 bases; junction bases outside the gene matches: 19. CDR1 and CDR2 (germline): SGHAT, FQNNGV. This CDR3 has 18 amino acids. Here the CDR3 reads CASSVLHSGGGQRNIQYF. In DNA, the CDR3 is TGTGCCAGCAGCGTATTGCACTCCGGGGGGGGGCAGCGGAACATTCAGTACTTC.

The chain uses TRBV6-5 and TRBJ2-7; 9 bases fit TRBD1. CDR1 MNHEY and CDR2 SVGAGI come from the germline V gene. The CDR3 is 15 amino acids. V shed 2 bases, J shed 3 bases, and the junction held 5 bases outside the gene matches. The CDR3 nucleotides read TGTGCCAGCAGTTACACGGGACAGGGAAGCTACGAGCAGTACTTC. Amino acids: CASSYTGQGSYEQYF.

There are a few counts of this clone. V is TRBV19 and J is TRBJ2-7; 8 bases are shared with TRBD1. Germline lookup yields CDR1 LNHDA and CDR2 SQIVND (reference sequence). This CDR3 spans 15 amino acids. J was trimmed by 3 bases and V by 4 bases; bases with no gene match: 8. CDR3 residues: CASSTTGGTYYEQYF. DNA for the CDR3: TGTGCCAGTAGTACCACAGGGGGTACTTACTACGAGCAGTACTTC.

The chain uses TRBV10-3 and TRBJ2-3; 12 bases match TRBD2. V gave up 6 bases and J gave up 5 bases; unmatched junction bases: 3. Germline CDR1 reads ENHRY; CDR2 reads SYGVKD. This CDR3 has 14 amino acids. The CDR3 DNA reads TGTGCCATCAGACGACTAGCGGGGGAAGATACGCAGTATTTT. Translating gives CAIRRLAGEDTQYF.

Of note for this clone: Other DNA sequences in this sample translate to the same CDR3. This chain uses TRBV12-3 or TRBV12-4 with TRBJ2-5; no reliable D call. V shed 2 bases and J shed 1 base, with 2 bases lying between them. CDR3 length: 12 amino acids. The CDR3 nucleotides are TGTGCCAGCAGTTTACTCCAAGAGACCCAGTACTTC. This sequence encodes CASSLLQETQYF.

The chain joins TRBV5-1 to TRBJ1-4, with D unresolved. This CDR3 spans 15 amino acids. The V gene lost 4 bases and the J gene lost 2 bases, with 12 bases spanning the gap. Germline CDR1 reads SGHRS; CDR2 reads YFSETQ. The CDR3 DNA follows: TGCGCCAGCAGCCCCGCAGGCAGTACTAATGAAAAACTGTTTTTT. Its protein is CASSPAGSTNEKLFF.

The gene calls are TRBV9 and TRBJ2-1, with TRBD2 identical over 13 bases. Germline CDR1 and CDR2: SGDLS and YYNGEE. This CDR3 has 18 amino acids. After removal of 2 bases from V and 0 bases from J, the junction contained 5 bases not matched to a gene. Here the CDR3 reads CASSVGTSGASSYNEQFF. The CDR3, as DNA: TGTGCCAGCAGCGTCGGGACTAGCGGGGCGAGCTCCTACAATGAGCAGTTCTTC.

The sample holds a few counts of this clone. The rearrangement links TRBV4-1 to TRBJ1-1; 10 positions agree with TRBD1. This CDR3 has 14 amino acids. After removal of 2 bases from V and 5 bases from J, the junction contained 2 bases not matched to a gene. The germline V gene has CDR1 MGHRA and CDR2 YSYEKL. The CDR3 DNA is TGCGCCAGCAGCCAACCGGGACAGGGGACTGAAGCTTTCTTT. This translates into CASSQPGQGTEAFF.

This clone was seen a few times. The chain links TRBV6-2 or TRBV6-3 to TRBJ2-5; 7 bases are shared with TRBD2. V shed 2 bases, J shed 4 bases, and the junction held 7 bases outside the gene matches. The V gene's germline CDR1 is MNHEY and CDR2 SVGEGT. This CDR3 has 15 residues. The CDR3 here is CASSYPQGGGETQYF. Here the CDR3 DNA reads TGTGCCAGCAGTTACCCCCAGGGCGGGGGAGAGACCCAGTACTTC.

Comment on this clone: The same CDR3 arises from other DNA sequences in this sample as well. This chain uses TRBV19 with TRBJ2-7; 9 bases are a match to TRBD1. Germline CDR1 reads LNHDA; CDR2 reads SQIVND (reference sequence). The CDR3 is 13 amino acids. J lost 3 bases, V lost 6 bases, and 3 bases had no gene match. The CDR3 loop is CASSPTGGYEQYF. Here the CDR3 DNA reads TGTGCCAGTAGCCCGACAGGGGGCTACGAGCAGTACTTC. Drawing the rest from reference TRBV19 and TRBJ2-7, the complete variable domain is DGGITQSPKYLFRKEGQNVTLSCEQNLNHDAMYWYRQDPGQGLRLIYYSQIVNDFQKGDIAEGYSVSREKKESFPLTVTSAQKNPTAFYLCASSPTGGYEQYFGPGTRLTVT.

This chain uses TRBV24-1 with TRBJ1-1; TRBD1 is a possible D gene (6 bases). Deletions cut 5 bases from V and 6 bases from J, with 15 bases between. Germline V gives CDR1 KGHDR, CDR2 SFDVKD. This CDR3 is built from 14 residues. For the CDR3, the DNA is TGTGCCACCAGTGGGGTGGGCGAGGGGGCTGAAGCTTTCTTT. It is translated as CATSGVGEGAEAFF.

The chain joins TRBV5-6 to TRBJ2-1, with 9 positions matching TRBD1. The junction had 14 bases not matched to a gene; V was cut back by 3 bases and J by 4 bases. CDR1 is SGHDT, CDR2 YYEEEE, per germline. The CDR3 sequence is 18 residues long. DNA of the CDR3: TGTGCCAGCAGCTCGGATCGTCCCGGGACAGGGACATACAATGAGCAGTTCTTC. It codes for CASSSDRPGTGTYNEQFF.